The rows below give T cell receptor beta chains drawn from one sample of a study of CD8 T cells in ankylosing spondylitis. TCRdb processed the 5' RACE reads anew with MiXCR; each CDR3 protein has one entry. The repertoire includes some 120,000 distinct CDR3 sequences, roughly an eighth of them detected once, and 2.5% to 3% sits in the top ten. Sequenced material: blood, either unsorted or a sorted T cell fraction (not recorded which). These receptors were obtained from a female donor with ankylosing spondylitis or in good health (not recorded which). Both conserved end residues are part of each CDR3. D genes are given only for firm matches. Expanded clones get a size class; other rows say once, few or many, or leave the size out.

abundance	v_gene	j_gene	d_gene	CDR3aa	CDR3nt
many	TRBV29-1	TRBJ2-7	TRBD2	CSVGGTSTYEQYF	TGCAGCGTTGGTGGGACTAGCACGTACGAGCAGTACTTC
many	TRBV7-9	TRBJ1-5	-	CASSLSTGNQPQHF	TGTGCCAGCAGCTTGTCGACAGGCAATCAGCCCCAGCATTTT
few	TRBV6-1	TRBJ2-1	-	CASQGPPSNNEQFF	TGTGCCAGCCAAGGTCCTCCCAGCAACAATGAGCAGTTCTTC
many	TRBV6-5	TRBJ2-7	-	CASSYGGRGYEQYF	TGTGCCAGCAGTTACGGGGGCAGAGGCTACGAGCAGTACTTC
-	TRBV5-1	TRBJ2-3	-	CASSWGGPDTQYF	TGCGCCAGCAGCTGGGGGGGCCCAGATACGCAGTATTTT
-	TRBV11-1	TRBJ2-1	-	CASSLMRGGRDEQSF	TGTGCCAGCAGCTTAATGAGGGGGGGCAGAGATGAGCAGTCCTTC
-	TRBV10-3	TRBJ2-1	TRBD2	CAISPGTSLGEQFF	TGTGCCATCAGTCCCGGGACTAGTTTAGGTGAGCAGTTCTTC
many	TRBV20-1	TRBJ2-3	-	CSAAHTSTDTQYF	TGCAGTGCTGCACATACTTCCACAGATACGCAGTATTTT
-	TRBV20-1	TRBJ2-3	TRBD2	CSARPGLGGASTDTQYF	TGCAGTGCTCGTCCGGGACTAGGAGGGGCTAGCACAGATACGCAGTATTTT
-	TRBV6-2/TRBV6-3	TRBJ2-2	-	CASTIGGSGELFF	TGTGCCAGCACCATCGGGGGTTCCGGGGAGCTGTTTTTT
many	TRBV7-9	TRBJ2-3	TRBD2	CASSLRSGNPDTQYF	TGTGCCAGCAGCTTAAGGAGCGGGAACCCAGATACGCAGTATTTT
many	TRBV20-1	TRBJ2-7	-	CSARDRAGGYEQYF	TGCAGTGCTAGAGATAGGGCAGGGGGGTACGAGCAGTACTTC
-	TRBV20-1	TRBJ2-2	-	CSASSSGDANTGELFF	TGCAGTGCTAGCAGTTCGGGGGACGCAAACACCGGGGAGCTGTTTTTT
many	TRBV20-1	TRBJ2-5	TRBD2	CSATSGRAAETQYF	TGCAGTGCTACTAGCGGGAGGGCTGCGGAGACCCAGTACTTC
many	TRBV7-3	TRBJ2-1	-	CASSLMGNSAYNEQFF	TGTGCCAGCAGCTTAATGGGGAACAGTGCCTACAATGAGCAGTTCTTC